The next 27 T cell receptor beta chains were all read from a single sample in a study of blood T cell repertoires in COVID-19. Assay: immunoSEQ multiplex PCR; the TCRdb copy retains only in-frame clones and omits some. The data hold 270,000 or so clones, with approximately 77% observed a single time. Specimen: peripheral blood. The receptors derive from a woman younger than 30 with acute or convalescent COVID-19.

This chain connects TRBV19 to TRBJ1-2, with D possibly being TRBD1 (6 bases). The CDR3 extends over 13 amino acids. Germline-derived CDR1 and CDR2 are LNHDA and SQIVND (reference sequence). The V end lost 5 bases, the J end lost 3 bases, and 10 bases lay between the germline ends. The CDR3 reads CASSWAGDYGYTF. CDR3 bases: TGTGCCAGTAGTTGGGCAGGGGACTATGGCTACACCTTC.

In nucleotides, the CDR3 is TGTGCCAGCAGCCCGACTAGCGGGAGGGTCCATGAGCAGTTCTTC. Translated, it gives CASSPTSGRVHEQFF. The chain links TRBV4-2 to TRBJ2-1; 14 bases are shared with TRBD2. The germline V gene encodes CDR1 LGHNA and CDR2 YNFKEQ. This CDR3 comprises 15 residues. V was clipped by 4 bases and J by 8 bases; unmatched bases: 4.

V is TRBV27 and J is TRBJ1-6; TRBD1 aligns across 12 bases. CDR1 is MNHEY and CDR2 is SMNVEV in the germline V gene (reference sequence). V lost 7 bases to trimming and J lost 9 bases; unmatched junction nucleotides: 13. The CDR3 totals 17 residues. The CDR3 spells CASTARGDRGLFSPLHF. The CDR3 DNA is TGTGCCAGCACAGCACGGGGGGACAGGGGGCTTTTTTCACCCCTCCACTTT.

This clone has just a few counts. The rearrangement links TRBV6-2 or TRBV6-3 to TRBJ2-7, with 7 positions matching TRBD1. Germline CDR1 reads MNHEY; CDR2 reads SVGEGT. Trimming at V came to 7 bases and at J to 3 bases, leaving 15 bases not matched to a gene. The CDR3 consists of 16 residues. The CDR3, as DNA: TGTGCCAGCAACCCACGACCAGGGGGTCGGAACTACGAGCAGTACTTC. Protein: CASNPRPGGRNYEQYF.

The rearrangement uses TRBV4-1 and TRBJ2-7; D gene ambiguous. Germline V lookup: CDR1 MGHRA, CDR2 YSYEKL. This CDR3 comprises 16 residues. V lost 1 base and J lost 1, with 14 bases in between. The CDR3 DNA sequence: TGCGCCAGCAGCCAAGGCGGCTCGGTTAAATCCTACGAGCAGTACTTC. This encodes CASSQGGSVKSYEQYF.

This clone was counted a single time. A single base separates this from a much larger clone, so it may be a read error. CDR3: CASSLGTGSNEKLFF. The CDR3 DNA sequence: TGTGCCAGCAGCTTAGGGACAGGGTCTAATGAAAAACTGTTTTTT. The V gene is TRBV11-2, the J gene TRBJ1-4, with 8 bases aligning to TRBD1. The CDR3 contains 15 residues. Germline loops: CDR1 SGHAT, CDR2 FQNNGV. Trimming removed 1 base from V and 3 bases from J; junction bases left unmatched: 1.

This clone came up a few times. This sequence joins TRBV7-2 and TRBJ2-7; TRBD1 is a possible D gene (6 bases). Trimming shortened V by 5 bases and J by 6 bases, and 14 bases separated the two germline ends. There are 13 residues in the CDR3. Looked up from germline, CDR1 is SGHTA and CDR2 is FQGNSA. CDR3 coding DNA: TGTGCCAGCAGCCCGGGGACAAGGAGCGAGCAGTACTTC. This gives the protein CASSPGTRSEQYF.

The J gene is TRBJ2-5, the V gene TRBV28, with D possibly being TRBD1 (6 bases). The V end was cut by 1 base, the J end by 0 bases, with 12 bases between. Germline V gene lookup returns CDR1 MDHEN and CDR2 SYDVKM. The CDR3 has 16 amino acids. The CDR3 DNA is TGTGCCAGCAGTTTATTGGGGGCTTCGTACCAAGAGACCCAGTACTTC. This sequence encodes CASSLLGASYQETQYF.

The chain recombines TRBV4-3 with TRBJ2-3; maybe TRBD1 (7 bases). Trimming cost V 0 bases and J 6 bases, with 19 bases left between them. The CDR3 is made up of 17 amino acids. Germline CDR1 reads LGHNA; CDR2 reads YSLEER. In nucleotides, the CDR3 is TGCGCCAGCAGCCAAGAGCCGAGGACAGGTGGGAGGGATACGCAGTATTTT. It specifies CASSQEPRTGGRDTQYF.

The rearrangement links TRBV9 to TRBJ1-5; 7 bases line up with TRBD1. Germline V lookup: CDR1 SGDLS, CDR2 YYNGEE. The junction had 7 bases not matched to a gene; V was cut back by 4 bases and J by 6 bases. The CDR3 is 14 residues long. The CDR3 DNA reads as TGTGCCAGCAGCCGACAGGGAAGGAGTCAGCCCCAGCATTTT. This encodes CASSRQGRSQPQHF.

In DNA, the CDR3 is TGTGCCAGCAGCTCCCCTCGTCAGCCCCAGCATTTT. Translating it yields CASSSPRQPQHF. The chain has TRBV6-5 and TRBJ1-5, with no clear D. Trimming shortened V by 6 bases and J by 6 bases, and 9 bases separated the two germline ends. Germline CDR1 is MNHEY and CDR2 is SVGAGI. The CDR3 totals 12 residues.

This clone appeared a single time. This chain links TRBV5-4 with TRBJ1-2; 7 nucleotides line up with TRBD1. V was clipped by 1 base and J by 5 bases; unmatched bases: 8. Germline V gene lookup returns CDR1 SGHNT and CDR2 YYREEE (reference sequence). The CDR3 is 15 amino acids. CDR3 sequence reads: CASSLWRQGEYGYTF. CDR3 nucleotides: TGTGCCAGCAGCTTGTGGAGACAGGGCGAGTATGGCTACACCTTC.

J is TRBJ1-4 and V is TRBV2, with TRBD1 as a possible D gene (6 bases). The CDR3 spans 13 residues. Germline CDR1 is SNHLY and CDR2 is FYNNEI. Trimming removed 5 bases from V and 5 bases from J, with 9 bases in between. CDR3 residues: CASSRTGNEKLFF. The CDR3 DNA is TGTGCCAGCAGTCGAACAGGGAATGAAAAACTGTTTTTT.

The gene calls are TRBV29-1 and TRBJ1-5; maybe TRBD1 (5 bases). Deletions cut 6 bases from V and 4 bases from J, with 10 bases between. This CDR3 contains 12 residues. Germline CDR1 reads SQVTM; CDR2 reads ANQGSEA. CDR3 region: CSVREGNQPQHF. The CDR3 coding sequence is TGCAGCGTGCGGGAGGGGAATCAGCCCCAGCATTTT.

The chain combines TRBV5-3 with TRBJ1-4; 7 bases fit TRBD1. TRBV5-3 is noted as an ORF with a role that remains uncertain. Germline trimming cut 6 bases from V and 3 bases from J; bases unmatched to any gene: 11. This CDR3 has 16 amino acids. CDR3 sequence reads: CARMRRGRNANEKLFF. The CDR3 DNA sequence: TGTGCCAGAATGCGCAGGGGGAGGAATGCTAATGAAAAACTGTTTTTT.

V and J are TRBV10-2 and TRBJ2-1; 9 bases align to TRBD2. The CDR3 loop spans 17 amino acids. V shed 4 bases and J 5 bases; nucleotides not matched to a gene: 12. In germline, CDR1 is WSHSY, CDR2 SAAADI. CDR3 protein: CASSAGKLAGVDNEQFF. The DNA of the CDR3 is TGCGCCAGCAGTGCTGGGAAATTAGCGGGAGTCGACAATGAGCAGTTCTTC.

This clone was observed a handful of times. The chain is built from TRBV15 and TRBJ1-3; maybe TRBD1 (6 bases). Germline V gives CDR1 LNHNV, CDR2 YYDKDF (reference sequence). The length of the CDR3 is 14 residues. Trimming pared 8 bases from V and 0 bases from J, leaving 11 bases between. DNA of the CDR3: TGTGCCACCGCAGGGGAAAACTCTGGAAACACCATATATTTT. Its protein is CATAGENSGNTIYF.

CDR3 nucleotide sequence: TGTGCCAGCAGCCTAGCGGGAGGGGGCTCCTACGAGCAGTACTTC. Translation gives CASSLAGGGSYEQYF. The chain employs TRBV28 and TRBJ2-7; 12 positions agree with TRBD2. With V trimmed by 6 bases and J by 0 bases, 3 bases remained unmatched. The CDR3 is 15 residues long. Germline assignment: CDR1 MDHEN and CDR2 SYDVKM.

The chain recombines TRBV7-9 with TRBJ1-1; D may be TRBD1 (5 bases). The CDR3 has 16 amino acids. CDR1 SEHNR and CDR2 FQNEAQ come from the germline V gene (reference sequence). With 2 bases removed from V and 5 bases from J, the gap between germline ends came to 18 bases. As DNA, the CDR3 is TGTGCCAGCAGCTTAAGGCACAATAGCAGGGATACTGAAGCTTTCTTT. Its translation: CASSLRHNSRDTEAFF.

This sequence joins TRBV7-2 and TRBJ2-7; 10 nucleotides agree with TRBD2. Germline CDR1 reads SGHTA; CDR2 reads FQGNSA. The CDR3 has 15 amino acids. Trimming removed 1 base from V and 2 bases from J; junction bases left unmatched: 2. CDR3 loop: CASSLELAGAYEQYF. DNA for the CDR3: TGTGCCAGCAGCTTAGAGCTAGCGGGGGCCTACGAGCAGTACTTC.

The rearrangement uses TRBV4-3 and TRBJ2-1, with TRBD2 matching over 8 bases. V lost 1 base and J lost 0; bases outside the gene matches: 14. The CDR3 is made up of 20 amino acids. Germline-derived CDR1 and CDR2 are LGHNA and YSLEER. CDR3 sequence (DNA): TGCGCCAGCAGCCAAGTTCCGTGGGATATAGCGGGACTCTCCTACAATGAGCAGTTCTTC. It specifies CASSQVPWDIAGLSYNEQFF.

This chain links TRBV19 with TRBJ1-5; a weak D match, TRBD1 (5 bases). Germline V gene data show CDR1 as LNHDA and CDR2 as SQIVND (reference sequence). Trimming shortened V by 7 bases and J by 2 bases, and 15 bases separated the two germline ends. The CDR3 length is 15 residues. The CDR3 DNA is TGTGCCAGTACCTTGGAGGGCAGGGGCAATCAGCCCCAGCATTTT. The encoded protein is CASTLEGRGNQPQHF.

The chain carries TRBV7-9 and TRBJ1-3, with D unresolved. Trimming took off 3 bases at V and 4 bases at J, with 7 bases between the two ends. The CDR3 is 13 amino acids. Germline V gives CDR1 SEHNR, CDR2 FQNEAQ (reference sequence). The CDR3 region is CASSFPSGNTIYF. The CDR3 region has the DNA TGTGCCAGCAGCTTTCCCTCCGGAAACACCATATATTTT.

The chain recombines TRBV6-5 with TRBJ1-1; D is possibly TRBD1 (5 bases). Germline loops: CDR1 MNHEY, CDR2 SVGAGI. The CDR3 totals 13 residues. Trimming left V 6 bases short and J 4 bases short, with 12 bases between. CDR3 loop: CASRPVGGTEAFF. CDR3 bases: TGTGCCAGCAGACCGGTCGGGGGCACTGAAGCTTTCTTT.

The J gene is TRBJ1-4, the V gene TRBV7-9; 7 bases align to TRBD1. This CDR3 region has 16 residues. With V trimmed by 1 base and J by 5 bases, 7 bases remained unmatched. CDR1 is SEHNR and CDR2 is FQNEAQ in the germline V gene (reference sequence). This CDR3 is CASSLGLGTENEKLFF. The CDR3 DNA follows: TGTGCCAGCAGCTTAGGTCTCGGGACAGAGAATGAAAAACTGTTTTTT.

The chain uses TRBV2 and TRBJ1-4; 7 bases map to TRBD1. CDR3 length equals 17 residues. Looked up from germline, CDR1 is SNHLY and CDR2 is FYNNEI. Germline trimming cut 2 bases from V and 13 bases from J; bases unmatched to any gene: 19. Here the CDR3 reads CASSERGGTLPFGGLFF. In DNA form, the CDR3 reads TGTGCCAGCAGTGAACGAGGGGGCACCTTACCTTTCGGCGGACTGTTTTTT. Filled out from reference TRBV2 and TRBJ1-4, the complete variable domain reads EPEVTQTPSHQVTQMGQEVILRCVPISNHLYFYWYRQILGQKVEFLVSFYNNEISEKSEIFDDQFSVERPDGSNFTLKIRSTKLEDSAMYFCASSERGGTLPFGGLFFGSGTQLSVL.

The genes are TRBV29-1 and TRBJ2-5, with 7 bases fitting TRBD2. Germline-derived CDR1 and CDR2 are SQVTM and ANQGSEA. J gave up 1 base and V 4 bases, and 9 bases lay outside the gene matches. There are 15 residues in the CDR3. The CDR3 reads CSVVPPGGSQETQYF. Written as DNA, the CDR3 is TGCAGCGTTGTTCCCCCGGGCGGGAGCCAAGAGACCCAGTACTTC.